This T cell receptor (beta chain) was retrieved from a study of shared clonotypes between healthy human individuals. V was pared by 6 bases and J by 7 bases, with 15 bases of the junction left unmatched. The CDR3 covers 16 residues. Germline CDR1 is LNHDA and CDR2 is SQIVND (reference sequence). The protocol was immunoSEQ multiplex PCR, while the TCRdb copy is restricted to in-frame clones and leaves out a portion. The table lists millions of clones, around 94% of them singletons. Study conclusions and caveats: A limitation of the genetic and exposure-history diversity represented arose from few donors.

For this clone: Its antigen is currently unknown.

This receptor was obtained from a young man in good health. This sequence joins TRBV19 and TRBJ2-1, with 7 bases lining up with TRBD1. The sequenced material came from naive CD4+ T cells sorted from blood. Stated subset: CD45RA+ positively selected. The CDR3 loop reads CASSTIQTGVRNEQFF. Written as DNA, the CDR3 is TGTGCCAGTAGCACAATACAAACAGGGGTCAGGAATGAGCAGTTCTTC.